This T cell receptor beta chain came from a study of glioma-infiltrating T cells after dendritic cell vaccination. Study-wide background: Dendritic cell vaccination trial patients had either newly diagnosed or recurrent glioblastoma. Patients received three intradermal dendritic cell vaccine injections at biweekly intervals.

The table lists this clone with a few counts. Here immunoSEQ multiplex PCR was the method, and the copy in TCRdb shows in-frame clones only, minus some. Of about 38,000 clones listed, approximately 84% are singletons. The germline CDR1 and CDR2 sequences are LNHNV and YYDKDF (reference sequence). The V gene end was trimmed by 0 bases and the J gene end by 1 base; junction bases not matched to a gene: 8. This CDR3 comprises 17 residues. The receptor was derived from a human donor with glioblastoma. The specimen was blood, collected before dendritic cell vaccination. The rearrangement uses TRBV15 and TRBJ1-1, with 7 bases aligning to TRBD1. DNA for the CDR3: TGTGCCACCAGCAGAGAGCTAACGGGACAGCAGAACACTGAAGCTTTCTTT. Residues: CATSRELTGQQNTEAFF.